The rows below give T cell receptor beta chains drawn from one sample of a study of blood T cell repertoires in COVID-19. Sequenced by immunoSEQ multiplex PCR; TCRdb stores in-frame clones only, minus some. Altogether 120,000 to 150,000 clones are present, over 80% being singletons, with the ten largest covering under 12%. Sequences were obtained from peripheral blood. Receptor source: a man in his 60s with active or convalescent COVID-19. Each CDR3 is given with its conserved first and last residue. Fields, in order: V gene, D gene, J gene, clone size, CDR3 protein, CDR3 DNA. A D gene is named only where the DNA matches it firmly. The size entry is marked missing in some rows and otherwise reads once, few, many or a size class.

>TRBV25-1|TRBD2|TRBJ2-1|.
CASSVLTLAGVYNEQFF
TGTGCCAGCAGTGTTCTGACACTAGCGGGAGTTTACAATGAGCAGTTCTTC
>TRBV7-2|TRBD1|TRBJ1-5|.
CASRQGVGNQPQHF
TGTGCCAGCAGACAGGGGGTCGGCAATCAGCCCCAGCATTTT
>TRBV7-8|TRBD2|TRBJ2-2|few
CASSLGASGSFAGELFF
TGTGCCAGCAGCTTAGGGGCTAGCGGGAGTTTTGCCGGGGAGCTGTTTTTT
>TRBV6-2/TRBV6-3|TRBD1|TRBJ2-1|.
CASSPSTGGASEQFF
TGTGCCAGCAGTCCGTCGACAGGGGGCGCGTCGGAGCAGTTCTTC
>TRBV7-2|TRBD2|TRBJ2-7|.
CASSFAGGGYEQYF
TGTGCCAGCAGCTTCGCGGGAGGGGGCTACGAGCAGTACTTC
>TRBV5-1|TRBD2|TRBJ2-3|.
CASSLVSGRDDTQYF
TGCGCCAGCAGCTTGGTTAGCGGGAGAGACGATACGCAGTATTTT
>TRBV7-3|TRBD2|TRBJ2-3|.
CASSSQGGLAGSDTQYF
TGTGCCAGCAGCTCCCAGGGTGGACTAGCGGGGTCAGATACGCAGTATTTT
>TRBV25-1|.|TRBJ2-1|.
CASSLSGTGDYNEQFF
TGTGCCAGCAGTTTAAGCGGGACAGGAGACTACAATGAGCAGTTCTTC
>TRBV4-1|TRBD2|TRBJ2-3|.
CASSQLEGAGGGNTQYF
TGCGCCAGCAGCCAGCTCGAAGGAGCGGGAGGGGGGAATACGCAGTATTTT
>TRBV28|.|TRBJ2-1|.
CASSHPLGQIPFF
TGTGCCAGCAGTCACCCTCTTGGACAAATACCGTTCTTC
>TRBV28|.|TRBJ2-1|once
CASSPPRERDEQFF
TGTGCCAGCAGTCCCCCACGGGAGAGGGATGAGCAGTTCTTC
>TRBV5-6|TRBD1|TRBJ1-3|.
CASSFSGTGKSRNTIYF
TGTGCCAGCAGCTTTAGTGGGACAGGGAAAAGTAGAAACACCATATATTTT
>TRBV24-1|TRBD1|TRBJ1-2|.
CATSAGTGANYGYTF
TGTGCCACCAGTGCTGGGACAGGGGCTAACTATGGCTACACCTTC
>TRBV19|TRBD1|TRBJ2-2|.
CASRGTAANTGELFF
TGTGCCAGTAGGGGGACAGCAGCGAACACCGGGGAGCTGTTTTTT
>TRBV28|.|TRBJ1-5|.
CASSLTAQGTQHF
TGTGCCAGCAGTTTGACAGCCCAAGGTACCCAGCATTTT
>TRBV24-1|TRBD2|TRBJ2-1|.
CATTGGGLGRDEQFF
TGTGCCACCACCGGGGGTGGACTAGGAAGGGATGAGCAGTTCTTC
>TRBV11-3|TRBD2|TRBJ2-1|once
CASSSGLAGGHEQFF
TGTGCCAGCAGCTCGGGACTAGCGGGGGGCCATGAGCAGTTCTTC
>TRBV18|.|TRBJ1-4|once
CASSLTGFAFEKLFF
TGTGCCAGCTCGCTTACGGGTTTCGCATTTGAAAAACTGTTTTTT
>TRBV18|TRBD1|TRBJ2-2|.
CASSQQGATNTGELFF
TGTGCCAGCTCTCAACAGGGGGCAACGAACACCGGGGAGCTGTTTTTT
>TRBV5-4|.|TRBJ2-2|.
CASSLVAAANTGELFF
TGTGCCAGCAGCTTGGTAGCAGCGGCGAACACCGGGGAGCTGTTTTTT
>TRBV7-9|TRBD1|TRBJ2-7|.
CASSGPGTGNNEQYF
TGTGCCAGCAGTGGGCCCGGGACAGGGAACAACGAGCAGTACTTC